This TCR beta chain was sequenced in a study of radiotherapy plus CTLA-4 blockade in lung cancer. Study-level findings and limits: Peripheral blood showed expansion of tumor-derived TCR clones after radiotherapy and ipilimumab.

Worth noting for this clone: Its target is unknown.

Trimming cost V 5 bases and J 2 bases; bases outside gene matches: 6. Germline V gene data show CDR1 as MDHEN and CDR2 as SYDVKM. The length of the CDR3 is 16 residues. Measured with immunoSEQ multiplex PCR; TCRdb has only the in-frame clones, and not every one. Counted here are under 25,000 clones, approximately 70% occurring once; the ten biggest clones make up 3.6%. Material: peripheral blood, obtained from a patient treated with radiotherapy plus ipilimumab. The clonotype originates from a human donor with non-small cell lung cancer who had stable disease on radiotherapy plus ipilimumab. The chain employs TRBV28 and TRBJ2-7; 13 bases line up with TRBD2. CDR3 in DNA: TGTGCCAGCAGTGTAATAGGACTAGCGGGAGCCTACGAGCAGTACTTC. This gives the protein CASSVIGLAGAYEQYF.